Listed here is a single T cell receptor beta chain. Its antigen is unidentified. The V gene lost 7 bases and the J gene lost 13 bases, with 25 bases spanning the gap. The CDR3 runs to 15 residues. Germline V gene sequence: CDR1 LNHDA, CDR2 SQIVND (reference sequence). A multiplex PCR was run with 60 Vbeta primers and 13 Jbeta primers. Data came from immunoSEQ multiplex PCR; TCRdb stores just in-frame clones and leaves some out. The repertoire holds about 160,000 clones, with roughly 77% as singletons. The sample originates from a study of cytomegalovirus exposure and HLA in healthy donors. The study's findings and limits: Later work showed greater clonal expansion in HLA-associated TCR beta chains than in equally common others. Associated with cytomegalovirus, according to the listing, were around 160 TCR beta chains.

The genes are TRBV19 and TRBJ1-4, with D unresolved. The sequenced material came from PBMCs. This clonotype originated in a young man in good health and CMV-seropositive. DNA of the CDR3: TGTGCCAGTACCACCCGTGCCGGCGTGCCTGAGGGACTGTTTTTT. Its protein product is CASTTRAGVPEGLFF. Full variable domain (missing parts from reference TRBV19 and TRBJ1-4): DGGITQSPKYLFRKEGQNVTLSCEQNLNHDAMYWYRQDPGQGLRLIYYSQIVNDFQKGDIAEGYSVSREKKESFPLTVTSAQKNPTAFYLCASTTRAGVPEGLFFGSGTQLSVL.